This T cell receptor beta chain is drawn from a study of blood T cell repertoires in COVID-19. J lost 0 bases, V lost 1 base, and 6 bases had no gene match. From germline, CDR1 is MGHRA and CDR2 YSYEKL. This CDR3 has 16 amino acids. Assay: immunoSEQ multiplex PCR; the TCRdb copy retains only in-frame clones and omits some. Found here are around 290,000 clones, around 90% of them singletons; the top ten hold 2%. The sample was PBMCs or T cells enriched from blood (not recorded which). The chain links TRBV4-1 to TRBJ2-7; 7 bases map to TRBD2. The source of this sequence is a woman between 55 and 75 years old in a cohort exposed to, infected with or recovered from COVID-19 (not recorded which). CDR3 amino acids: CASSQAGGYTSYEQYF. CDR3 DNA: TGCGCCAGCAGCCAAGCGGGGGGATATACCTCCTACGAGCAGTACTTC.